This entry lists 26 T cell receptor beta chains sequenced from one sample in a study of T cells expressing NK-cell markers. TCRdb reanalyzed the 5' RACE reads and collapses them to one entry per CDR3 protein, without DNA. The table for this sample gives about 550,000 distinct CDR3 sequences. Sequencing input: blood T cells: a sorted CD56 or NKG2C T cell subset, CD4+ or CD8+ T cells, or bulk PBMC T cells (not recorded which). The origin of the receptors is a young man in good health.

The J gene is TRBJ2-7, the V gene TRBV20-1; TCRdb reports TRBD1, a call that lacks DNA to check it against. Germline loops: CDR1 DFQATT, CDR2 SNEGSKA (reference sequence). The CDR3 spans 13 residues. The CDR3 is CSANWDRAYEQYF.

V usage is TRBV25-1 and J usage is TRBJ2-7. Germline CDR1 reads MGHDK; CDR2 reads SYGVNS. The CDR3 has 13 amino acids. The CDR3: CASSEWSVDEQYF.

The J gene is TRBJ2-5, the V gene TRBV12-3 or TRBV12-4; checking the TCRdb D call of TRBD2 is not possible without DNA. The CDR3 is 17 residues long. This chain's CDR3 is CASSFKGLAGFQETQYF.

J is TRBJ2-4 and V is TRBV7-8; TCRdb selects TRBD1, and the lack of DNA leaves this call unchecked. The germline gives CDR1 SGHVS, CDR2 FQNEAQ. The CDR3 is made up of 16 amino acids. This CDR3 is CASSSRDRGRQNIQYF.

V usage is TRBV4-1 and J usage is TRBJ2-5; the TCRdb call, TRBD2, lacks DNA for checking. The CDR3 loop spans 15 amino acids. Germline loops: CDR1 MGHRA, CDR2 YSYEKL. The CDR3 protein is CASTPTRGRQETQYF.

J is TRBJ2-2 and V is TRBV12-3 or TRBV12-4; TCRdb's D call of TRBD1 is untestable without DNA. CDR3 size: 15 residues. The CDR3 loop is CASSFIGKNTGELFF.

This chain uses TRBV11-1 with TRBJ2-5; TCRdb outputs TRBD2, but without DNA this stays unchecked. CDR3 length: 18 residues. From germline, CDR1 is SGHAT and CDR2 FQDESV (reference sequence). CDR3 amino acids: CASSTPGTSGTSWETQYF.

The genes are TRBV28 and TRBJ2-1; TCRdb's assignment of TRBD1 cannot be checked, as there is no DNA. The V gene's germline CDR1 is MDHEN and CDR2 SYDVKM. The CDR3 extends over 16 amino acids. CDR3 in amino acids: CAIALLAGSSYNEQFF.

This chain connects TRBV7-7 to TRBJ2-1. Germline V CDR1 and CDR2: SSHAT, FNYEAQ (reference sequence). The CDR3 loop spans 16 amino acids. The CDR3 loop reads CASSLGAGGPHNEQFF.

The chain uses TRBV14 and TRBJ2-1. Germline values: CDR1 SGHDN, CDR2 FVKESK. CDR3 length: 13 amino acids. CDR3 sequence reads: CASSQSLVLEQFF.

This chain uses TRBV10-3 with TRBJ2-1; TCRdb returns TRBD2, unconfirmable since there is no DNA. The germline V gene encodes CDR1 ENHRY and CDR2 SYGVKD. This CDR3 region has 18 residues. This chain's CDR3 is CAISEWLAGGPFNNEQFF.

The chain couples TRBV4-3 to TRBJ1-1; TCRdb lists TRBD1, though no DNA is available to test this call. Germline values: CDR1 LGHNA, CDR2 YSLEER. CDR3 length: 12 amino acids. The CDR3 sequence is CASSQGDRDYFF.

The chain combines TRBV11-1 with TRBJ2-5. The CDR3 loop spans 13 amino acids. The V gene's germline CDR1 is SGHAT and CDR2 FQDESV (reference sequence). CDR3 sequence: CASSFGMRETQYF.

V and J are TRBV10-3 and TRBJ2-1; TCRdb reports TRBD2, a call that lacks DNA to check it against. Germline CDR1 ENHRY, CDR2 SYGVKD. This CDR3 contains 15 residues. The CDR3 spells CAISESILRDNEQFF.

This chain uses TRBV6-2 or TRBV6-3 with TRBJ2-1; without DNA, the TCRdb call of TRBD2 cannot be checked. The germline V gene encodes CDR1 MNHEY and CDR2 SVGEGT. The CDR3 length is 15 residues. The CDR3 here is CASGETSGPYNEQFF.

This rearrangement joins TRBV2 to TRBJ1-4. The CDR3 consists of 12 residues. CDR1 is SNHLY, CDR2 FYNNEI, per germline. The CDR3 here is CASSGVVEKLFF. Together with reference TRBV2 and TRBJ1-4, the CDR3 gives the full variable domain: EPEVTQTPSHQVTQMGQEVILRCVPISNHLYFYWYRQILGQKVEFLVSFYNNEISEKSEIFDDQFSVERPDGSNFTLKIRSTKLEDSAMYFCASSGVVEKLFFGSGTQLSVL.

The chain carries TRBV6-2 or TRBV6-3 and TRBJ2-1; TCRdb picks TRBD2, but there is no DNA to check that call. The CDR3 covers 18 residues. Germline-derived CDR1 and CDR2 are MNHEY and SVGEGT. The CDR3 here is CATSRLASLKGPYNEQFF.

The chain uses TRBV4-1 and TRBJ2-5; the TRBD2 assignment by TCRdb is unverifiable without DNA. This CDR3 is built from 14 residues. In germline, CDR1 is MGHRA, CDR2 YSYEKL. CDR3 protein: CASSLTGLRETQYF.

This chain connects TRBV12-3 or TRBV12-4 to TRBJ1-2; TCRdb's assignment of TRBD1 cannot be checked, as there is no DNA. CDR3 length: 14 amino acids. The CDR3: CASSSAQGVYGYTF.

J is TRBJ1-4 and V is TRBV10-3. The CDR3 runs to 14 residues. CDR1 is ENHRY and CDR2 is SYGVKD in the germline V gene. The CDR3 loop reads CAISKGATNEKLFF.

The rearrangement joins TRBV10-1 to TRBJ1-2; TCRdb's D call, TRBD1, is unchecked because there is no DNA. The CDR3 runs to 13 residues. Germline V gives CDR1 WNHNN, CDR2 SYGVQD (reference sequence). CDR3 in amino acids: CASSVSRVNGYTF.

The rearrangement links TRBV25-1 to TRBJ2-2; TCRdb reports TRBD1, a call that lacks DNA to check it against. The CDR3 covers 15 residues. Germline values: CDR1 MGHDK, CDR2 SYGVNS. The CDR3 loop reads CASSEQGARIGELFF.

The chain is built from TRBV15 and TRBJ2-5; the TRBD1 assignment by TCRdb is unverifiable without DNA. Germline V gene sequence: CDR1 LNHNV, CDR2 YYDKDF (reference sequence). This CDR3 comprises 14 residues. Here the CDR3 reads CATSRYTGGETQYF.

The chain couples TRBV7-9 to TRBJ2-1; TCRdb's assignment of TRBD2 cannot be checked, as there is no DNA. The CDR3 spans 14 residues. CDR1 and CDR2 from the germline V gene are SEHNR and FQNEAQ (reference sequence). The CDR3 region is CASSLDISGNEQFF.

The chain couples TRBV20-1 to TRBJ2-3; TCRdb proposes TRBD2, but this gene call is untestable without DNA. The germline V gene encodes CDR1 DFQATT and CDR2 SNEGSKA (reference sequence). The CDR3 runs 15 residues. The CDR3 protein is CSAQSSGTRTDTQYF.

The genes are TRBV10-3 and TRBJ2-5; TCRdb outputs TRBD2, but without DNA this stays unchecked. The CDR3 length is 16 residues. CDR1 ENHRY and CDR2 SYGVKD come from the germline V gene. The CDR3 is CAISETTGQGGETQYF.